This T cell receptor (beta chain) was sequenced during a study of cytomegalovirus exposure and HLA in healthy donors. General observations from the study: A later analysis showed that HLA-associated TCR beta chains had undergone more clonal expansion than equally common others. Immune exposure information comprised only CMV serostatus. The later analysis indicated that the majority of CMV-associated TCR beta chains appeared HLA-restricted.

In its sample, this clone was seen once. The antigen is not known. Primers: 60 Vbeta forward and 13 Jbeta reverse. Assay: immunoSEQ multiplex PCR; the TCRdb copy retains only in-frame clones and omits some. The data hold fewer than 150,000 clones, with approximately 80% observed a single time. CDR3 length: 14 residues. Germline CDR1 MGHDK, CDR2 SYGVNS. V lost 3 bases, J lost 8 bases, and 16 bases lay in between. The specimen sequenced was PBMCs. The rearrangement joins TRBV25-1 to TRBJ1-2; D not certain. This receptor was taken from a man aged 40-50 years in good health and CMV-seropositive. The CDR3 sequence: CASSEHSLHGGYTF. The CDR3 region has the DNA TGTGCCAGCAGTGAGCACAGCCTCCATGGAGGCTACACCTTC.